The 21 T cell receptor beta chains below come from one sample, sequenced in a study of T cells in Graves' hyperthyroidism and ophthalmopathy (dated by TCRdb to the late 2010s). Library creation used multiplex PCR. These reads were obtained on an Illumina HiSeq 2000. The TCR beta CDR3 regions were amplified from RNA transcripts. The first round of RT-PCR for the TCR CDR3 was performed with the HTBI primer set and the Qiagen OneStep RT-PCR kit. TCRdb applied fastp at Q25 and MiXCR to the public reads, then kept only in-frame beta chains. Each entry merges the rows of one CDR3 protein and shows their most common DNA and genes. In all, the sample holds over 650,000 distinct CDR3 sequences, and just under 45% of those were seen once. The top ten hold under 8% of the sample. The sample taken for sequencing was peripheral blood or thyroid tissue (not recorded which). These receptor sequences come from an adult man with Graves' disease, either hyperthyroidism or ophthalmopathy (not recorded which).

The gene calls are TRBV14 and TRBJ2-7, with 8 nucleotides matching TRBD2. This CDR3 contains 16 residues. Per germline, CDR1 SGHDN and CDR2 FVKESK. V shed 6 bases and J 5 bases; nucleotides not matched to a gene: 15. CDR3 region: CASSSTAGTRINEQYF. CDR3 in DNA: TGTGCCAGCAGTTCCACTGCCGGGACTAGGATTAACGAGCAGTACTTC.

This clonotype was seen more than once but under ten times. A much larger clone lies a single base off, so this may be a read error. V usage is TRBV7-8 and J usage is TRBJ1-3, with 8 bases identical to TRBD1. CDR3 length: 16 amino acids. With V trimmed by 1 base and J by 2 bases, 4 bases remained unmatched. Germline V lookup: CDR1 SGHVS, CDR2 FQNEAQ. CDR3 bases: TGTGCCAGCAGCTTAGGACAGGGGCCGCCTGGAAACACCATATATTTT. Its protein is CASSLGQGPPGNTIYF.

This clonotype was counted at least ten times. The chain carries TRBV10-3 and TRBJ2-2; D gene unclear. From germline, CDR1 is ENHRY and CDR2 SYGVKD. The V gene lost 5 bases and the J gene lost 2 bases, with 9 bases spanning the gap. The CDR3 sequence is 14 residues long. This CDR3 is CAISLGKNTGELFF. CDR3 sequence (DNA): TGTGCCATCAGTCTGGGGAAAAACACCGGGGAGCTGTTTTTT.

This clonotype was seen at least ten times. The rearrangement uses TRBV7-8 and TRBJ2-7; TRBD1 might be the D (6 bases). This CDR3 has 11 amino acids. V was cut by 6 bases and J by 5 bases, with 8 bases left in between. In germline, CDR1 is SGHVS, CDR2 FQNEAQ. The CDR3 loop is CASRQGHEQYF. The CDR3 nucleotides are TGTGCCAGCAGACAGGGCCACGAGCAGTACTTC. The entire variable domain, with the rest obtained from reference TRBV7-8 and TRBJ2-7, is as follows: GAGVSQSPRYKVAKRGQDVALRCDPISGHVSLFWYQQALGQGPEFLTYFQNEAQLDKSGLPSDRFFAERPEGSVSTLKIQRTQQEDSAVYLCASRQGHEQYFGPGTRLTVT.

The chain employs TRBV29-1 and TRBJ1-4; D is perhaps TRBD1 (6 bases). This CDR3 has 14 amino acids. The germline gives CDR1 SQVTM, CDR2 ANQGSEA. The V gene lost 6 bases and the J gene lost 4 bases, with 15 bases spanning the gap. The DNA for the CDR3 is TGCAGCGTCGACATAACAGGGATTAATGAAAAACTGTTTTTT. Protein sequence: CSVDITGINEKLFF.

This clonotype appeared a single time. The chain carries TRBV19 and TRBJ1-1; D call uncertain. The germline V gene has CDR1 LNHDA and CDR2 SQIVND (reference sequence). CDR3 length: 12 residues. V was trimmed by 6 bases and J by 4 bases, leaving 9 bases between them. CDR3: CASRKEGTEAFF. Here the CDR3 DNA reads TGTGCCAGTAGGAAGGAGGGCACTGAAGCTTTCTTT.

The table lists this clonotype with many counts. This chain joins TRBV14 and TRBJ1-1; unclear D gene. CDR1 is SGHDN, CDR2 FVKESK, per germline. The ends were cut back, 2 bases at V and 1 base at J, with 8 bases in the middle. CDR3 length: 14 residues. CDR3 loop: CASSQSDGNTEAFF. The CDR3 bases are TGTGCCAGCAGCCAATCAGACGGGAACACTGAAGCTTTCTTT.

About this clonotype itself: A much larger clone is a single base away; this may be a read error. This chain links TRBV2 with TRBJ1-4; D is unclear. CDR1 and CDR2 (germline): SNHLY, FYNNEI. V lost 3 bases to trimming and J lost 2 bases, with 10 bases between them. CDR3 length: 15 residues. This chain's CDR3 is CASSDEVLTNEKLFF. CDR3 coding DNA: TGTGCCAGCAGTGATGAAGTGCTTACTAATGAAAAACTGTTTTTT.

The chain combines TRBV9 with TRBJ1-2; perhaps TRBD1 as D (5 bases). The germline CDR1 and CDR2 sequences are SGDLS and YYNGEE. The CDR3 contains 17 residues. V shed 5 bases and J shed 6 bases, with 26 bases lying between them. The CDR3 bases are TGTGCCAGCAGGGCCAACGGTCAGGGTACCAGTCCGCATGGCTACACCTTC. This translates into CASRANGQGTSPHGYTF.

The CDR3 coding sequence is TGTGCCAGCAGCCGCCCGGGACCCCTCTTCTTTGGCTACACCTTC. As protein: CASSRPGPLFFGYTF. The V call is TRBV5-5, the J call TRBJ1-2; D is possibly TRBD1 (5 bases). CDR1 and CDR2 from the germline V gene are SGHKS and YYEKEE (reference sequence). V lost 4 bases and J lost 7, with 20 bases in between. The CDR3 sequence is 15 residues long. Looking up the rest from reference TRBV5-5 and TRBJ1-2 gives the full variable domain: DAGVTQSPTHLIKTRGQQVTLRCSPISGHKSVSWYQQVLGQGPQFIFQYYEKEERGRGNFPDRFSARQFPNYSSELNVNALLLGDSALYLCASSRPGPLFFGYTFGSGTRLTVV.

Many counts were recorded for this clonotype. The CDR3 region is CASSESSGNTIYF. The CDR3 DNA follows: TGCGCCAGCAGTGAAAGCTCTGGAAACACCATATATTTT. V gene TRBV10-1 combines with J gene TRBJ1-3; D not certain. V was cut by 3 bases and J by 0 bases, with 3 bases left in between. CDR1 is WNHNN, CDR2 SYGVQD, per germline (reference sequence). The CDR3 is 13 residues long.

The CDR3 here is CASSITAGENTEAFF. Written as DNA, the CDR3 is TGTGCCAGCAGCATCACTGCGGGGGAAAACACTGAAGCTTTCTTT. This chain connects TRBV24-1 to TRBJ1-1, with D possibly TRBD1 on 5 matching bases. V lost 11 bases and J 2 bases, leaving 20 bases between the germline ends. The CDR3 consists of 15 residues. The V gene's germline CDR1 is KGHDR and CDR2 SFDVKD.

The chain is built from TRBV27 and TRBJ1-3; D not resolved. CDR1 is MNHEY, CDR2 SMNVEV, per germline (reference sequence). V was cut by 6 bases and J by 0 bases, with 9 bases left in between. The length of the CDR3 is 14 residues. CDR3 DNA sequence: TGTGCCAGCAGGATCAGTTACTCTGGAAACACCATATATTTT. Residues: CASRISYSGNTIYF.

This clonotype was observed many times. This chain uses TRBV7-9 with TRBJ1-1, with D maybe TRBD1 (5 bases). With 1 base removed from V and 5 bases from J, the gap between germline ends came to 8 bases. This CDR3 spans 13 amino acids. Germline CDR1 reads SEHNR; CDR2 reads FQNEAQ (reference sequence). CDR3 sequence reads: CASSLERGTEAFF. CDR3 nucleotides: TGTGCCAGCAGCTTAGAACGGGGGACTGAAGCTTTCTTT.

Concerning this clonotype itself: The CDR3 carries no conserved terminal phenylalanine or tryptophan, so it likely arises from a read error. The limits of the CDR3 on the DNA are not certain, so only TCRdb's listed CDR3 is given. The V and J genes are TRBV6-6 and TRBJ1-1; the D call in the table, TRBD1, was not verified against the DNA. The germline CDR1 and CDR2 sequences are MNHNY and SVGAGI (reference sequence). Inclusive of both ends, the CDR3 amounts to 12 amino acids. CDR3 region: CASSLGSGAGFS.

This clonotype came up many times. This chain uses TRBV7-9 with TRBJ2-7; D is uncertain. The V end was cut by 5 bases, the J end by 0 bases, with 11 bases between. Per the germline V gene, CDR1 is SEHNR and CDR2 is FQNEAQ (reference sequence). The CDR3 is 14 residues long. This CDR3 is CASSPEERSYEQYF. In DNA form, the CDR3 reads TGTGCCAGCAGCCCCGAGGAGCGCTCCTACGAGCAGTACTTC.

In nucleotides, the CDR3 is TGCAGTTACTCTGGCCCTACGGCCTATGGCTACACCTTC. It specifies CSYSGPTAYGYTF. This chain uses TRBV20-1 with TRBJ1-2; D uncertain. The CDR3 contains 13 residues. From germline, CDR1 is DFQATT and CDR2 SNEGSKA (reference sequence). Between the trimmed V and J ends, which lost 8 bases and 4 bases, there was a span of 17 bases.

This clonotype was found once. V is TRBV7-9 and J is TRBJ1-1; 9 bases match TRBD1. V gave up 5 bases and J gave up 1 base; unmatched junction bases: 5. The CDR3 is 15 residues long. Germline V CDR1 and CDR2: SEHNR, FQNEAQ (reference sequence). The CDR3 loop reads CASSGRTGENTEAFF. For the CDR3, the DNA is TGTGCCAGCAGCGGCCGGACAGGGGAGAACACTGAAGCTTTCTTT. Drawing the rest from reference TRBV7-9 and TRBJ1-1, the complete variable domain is DTGVSQNPRHKITKRGQNVTFRCDPISEHNRLYWYRQTLGQGPEFLTYFQNEAQLEKSRLLSDRFSAERPKGSFSTLEIQRTEQGDSAMYLCASSGRTGENTEAFFGQGTRLTVV.

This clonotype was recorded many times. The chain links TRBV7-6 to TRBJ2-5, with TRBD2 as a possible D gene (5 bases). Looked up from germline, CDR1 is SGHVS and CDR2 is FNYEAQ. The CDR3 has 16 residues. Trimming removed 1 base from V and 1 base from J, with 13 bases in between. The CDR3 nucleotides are TGTGCCAGCAGCTTAGATTCGAGGGCACGCCAAGAGACCCAGTACTTC. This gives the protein CASSLDSRARQETQYF.

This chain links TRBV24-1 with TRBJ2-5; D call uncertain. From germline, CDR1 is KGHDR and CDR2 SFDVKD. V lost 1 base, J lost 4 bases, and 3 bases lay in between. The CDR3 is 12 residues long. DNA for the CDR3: TGTGCCACCAGTGATTTTTTAGAGACCCAGTACTTC. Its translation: CATSDFLETQYF.

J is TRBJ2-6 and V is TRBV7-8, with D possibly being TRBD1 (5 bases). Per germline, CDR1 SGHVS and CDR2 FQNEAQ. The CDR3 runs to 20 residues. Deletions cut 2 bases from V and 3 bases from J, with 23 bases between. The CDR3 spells CASSLQPPLGHFYGANVLTF. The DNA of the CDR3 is TGTGCCAGCAGCTTACAACCACCCCTCGGACACTTCTATGGGGCCAACGTCCTGACTTTC. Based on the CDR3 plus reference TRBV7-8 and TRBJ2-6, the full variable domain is GAGVSQSPRYKVAKRGQDVALRCDPISGHVSLFWYQQALGQGPEFLTYFQNEAQLDKSGLPSDRFFAERPEGSVSTLKIQRTQQEDSAVYLCASSLQPPLGHFYGANVLTFGAGSRLTVL.